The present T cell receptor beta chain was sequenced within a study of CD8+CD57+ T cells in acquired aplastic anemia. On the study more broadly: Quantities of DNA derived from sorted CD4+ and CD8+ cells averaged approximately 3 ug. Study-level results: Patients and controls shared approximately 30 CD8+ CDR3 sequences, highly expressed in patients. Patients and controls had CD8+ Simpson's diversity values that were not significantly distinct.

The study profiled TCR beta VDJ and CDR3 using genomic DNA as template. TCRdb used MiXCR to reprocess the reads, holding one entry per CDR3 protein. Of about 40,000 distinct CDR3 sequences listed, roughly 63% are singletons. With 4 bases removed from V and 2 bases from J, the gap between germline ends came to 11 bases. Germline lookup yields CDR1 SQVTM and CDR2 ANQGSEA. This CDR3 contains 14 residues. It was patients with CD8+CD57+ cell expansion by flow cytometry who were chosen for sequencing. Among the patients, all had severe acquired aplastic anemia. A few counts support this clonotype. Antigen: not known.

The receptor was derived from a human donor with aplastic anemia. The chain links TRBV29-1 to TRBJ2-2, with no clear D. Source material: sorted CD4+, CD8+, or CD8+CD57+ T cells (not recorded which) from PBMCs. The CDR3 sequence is CSVALWDNTGELFF. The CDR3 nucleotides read TGCAGCGTTGCGCTGTGGGATAACACCGGGGAGCTGTTTTTT.